This TCR beta chain was identified in a study of cytotoxic CD8 clonotypes in ibrutinib-treated CLL. Sequencing used immunoSEQ multiplex PCR; TCRdb keeps in-frame clones, though not all of them. Of about 310,000 clones in the sample, about 80% are singletons; the top ten hold 5% to 7%. V lost 2 bases and J lost 1, with 11 bases in between. Germline assignment: CDR1 SGHVS and CDR2 FQNEAQ. The CDR3 runs 15 residues. This clonotype was obtained from a human donor with chronic lymphocytic leukemia. This chain connects TRBV7-8 to TRBJ1-1, with unresolved D. The input for sequencing was PBMCs, taken before ibrutinib treatment. DNA of the CDR3: TGTGCCAGCAGCTTAAGTGCATCCACGAACACTGAAGCTTTCTTT. Its translation: CASSLSASTNTEAFF.